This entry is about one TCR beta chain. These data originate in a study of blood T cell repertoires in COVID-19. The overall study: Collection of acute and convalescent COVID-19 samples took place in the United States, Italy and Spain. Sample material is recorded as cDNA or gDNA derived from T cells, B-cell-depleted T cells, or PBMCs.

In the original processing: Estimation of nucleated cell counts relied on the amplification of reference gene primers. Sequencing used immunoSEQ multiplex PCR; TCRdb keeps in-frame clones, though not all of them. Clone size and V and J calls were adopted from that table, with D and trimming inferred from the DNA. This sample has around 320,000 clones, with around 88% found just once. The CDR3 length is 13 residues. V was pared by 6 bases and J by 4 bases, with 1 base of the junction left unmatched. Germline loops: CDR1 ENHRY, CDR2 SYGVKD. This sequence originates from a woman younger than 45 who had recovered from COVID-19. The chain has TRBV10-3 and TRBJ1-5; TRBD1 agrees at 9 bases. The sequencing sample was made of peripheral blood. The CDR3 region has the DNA TGTGCCATCAGGGGACAGGGAAATCAGCCCCAGCATTTT. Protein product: CAIRGQGNQPQHF.